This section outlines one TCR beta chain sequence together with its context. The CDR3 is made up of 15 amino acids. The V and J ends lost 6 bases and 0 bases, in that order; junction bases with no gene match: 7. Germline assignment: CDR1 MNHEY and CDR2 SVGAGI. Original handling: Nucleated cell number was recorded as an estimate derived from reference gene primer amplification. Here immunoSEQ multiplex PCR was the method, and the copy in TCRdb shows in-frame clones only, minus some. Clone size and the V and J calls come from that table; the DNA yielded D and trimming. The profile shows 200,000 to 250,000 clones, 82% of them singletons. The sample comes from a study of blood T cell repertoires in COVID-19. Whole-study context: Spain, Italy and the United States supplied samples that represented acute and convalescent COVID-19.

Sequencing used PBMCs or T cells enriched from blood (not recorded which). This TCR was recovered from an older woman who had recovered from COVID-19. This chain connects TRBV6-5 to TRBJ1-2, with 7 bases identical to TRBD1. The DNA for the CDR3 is TGTGCCAGCAGCCGGACAGGCTACTCTAACTATGGCTACACCTTC. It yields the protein CASSRTGYSNYGYTF.